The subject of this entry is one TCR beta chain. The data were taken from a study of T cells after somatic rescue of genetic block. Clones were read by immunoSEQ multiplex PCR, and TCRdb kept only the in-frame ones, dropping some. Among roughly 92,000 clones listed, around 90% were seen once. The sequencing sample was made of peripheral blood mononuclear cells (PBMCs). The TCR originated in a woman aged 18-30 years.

CDR3 coding DNA: TGCGCCAGCAGCCCGCGGTCCTCTAGCGGGAGAGAGACCCAGTACTTC. Protein product: CASSPRSSSGRETQYF. The chain is built from TRBV5-1 and TRBJ2-5, with TRBD2 matching over 10 bases. Germline V gives CDR1 SGHRS, CDR2 YFSETQ. CDR3 length equals 16 residues. The V gene end was trimmed by 4 bases and the J gene end by 4 bases; junction bases not matched to a gene: 10.